The TCR beta chain described here comes from a study of control samples from healthy donors and cancer patients. TCRdb's copy holds only in-frame clones and misses some; the assay was immunoSEQ multiplex PCR. The table includes about 120,000 clones, more than 85% detected once. This clone was recorded only once. Trimming cost V 11 bases and J 6 bases; bases outside gene matches: 8. The CDR3 covers 13 residues. The TCR sequence derives from a man aged 18-30 years in good health. The sequenced sample consisted of blood. V is TRBV12-3 or TRBV12-4 and J is TRBJ2-2; 8 bases line up with TRBD1. The CDR3 DNA follows: TGTGCCGGAGGACAGGGAAACCCCGGGGAGCTGTTTTTT. Translated, it gives CAGGQGNPGELFF.